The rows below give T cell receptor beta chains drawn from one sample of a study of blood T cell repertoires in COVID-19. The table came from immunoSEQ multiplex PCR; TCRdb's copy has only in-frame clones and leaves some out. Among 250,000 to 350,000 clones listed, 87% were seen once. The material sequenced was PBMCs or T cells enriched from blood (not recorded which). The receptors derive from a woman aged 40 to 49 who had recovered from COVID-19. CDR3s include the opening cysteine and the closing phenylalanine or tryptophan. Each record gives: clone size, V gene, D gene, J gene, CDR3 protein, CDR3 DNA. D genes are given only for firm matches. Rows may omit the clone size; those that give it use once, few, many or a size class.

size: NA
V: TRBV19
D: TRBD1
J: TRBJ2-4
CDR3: CASNVQDRGNIQYF
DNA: TGTGCCAGTAATGTTCAGGACAGGGGAAACATTCAGTACTTC

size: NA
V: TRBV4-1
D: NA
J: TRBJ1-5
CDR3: CASSFSRYSNQPQHF
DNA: TGCGCCAGCAGCTTCTCCCGTTATAGCAATCAGCCCCAGCATTTT

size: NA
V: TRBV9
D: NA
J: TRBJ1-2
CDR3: CASNRGGDSNYGYTF
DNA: TGTGCCAGCAACCGAGGTGGGGACTCTAACTATGGCTACACCTTC

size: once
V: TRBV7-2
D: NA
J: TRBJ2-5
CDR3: CASSGEQGQGETQYF
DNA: TGTGCCAGCAGCGGAGAACAGGGCCAGGGGGAGACCCAGTACTTC

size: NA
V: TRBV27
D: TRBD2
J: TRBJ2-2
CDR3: CASSIKRGNTGELFF
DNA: TGTGCCAGCAGTATTAAGCGGGGGAACACCGGGGAGCTGTTTTTT

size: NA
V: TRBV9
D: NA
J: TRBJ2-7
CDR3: CASSPATGSYEQYF
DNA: TGTGCCAGCAGCCCGGCAACAGGCTCCTACGAGCAGTACTTC

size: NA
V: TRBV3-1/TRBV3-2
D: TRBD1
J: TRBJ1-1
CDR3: CASSWGQEGTEAFF
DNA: TGTGCCAGCAGTTGGGGACAGGAAGGGACTGAAGCTTTCTTT

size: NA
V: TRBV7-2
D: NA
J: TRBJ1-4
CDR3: CASSLAGKAGFNEKLFF
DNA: TGTGCCAGCAGCTTAGCGGGGAAGGCAGGGTTTAATGAAAAACTGTTTTTT

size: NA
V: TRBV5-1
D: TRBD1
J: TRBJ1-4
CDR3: CASSPTGNNEKLFF
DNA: TGCGCCAGCAGCCCGACAGGGAATAATGAAAAACTGTTTTTT

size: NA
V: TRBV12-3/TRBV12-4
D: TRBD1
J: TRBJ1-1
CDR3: CASTHRGYDAFF
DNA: TGTGCCAGCACTCACAGGGGGTACGATGCTTTCTTT

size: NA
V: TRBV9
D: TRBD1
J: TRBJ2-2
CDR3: CASNEQGVVGELFF
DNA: TGTGCCAGCAACGAACAGGGGGTGGTCGGGGAGCTGTTTTTT

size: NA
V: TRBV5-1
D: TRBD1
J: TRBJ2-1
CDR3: CASSLEDRGLHNEQFF
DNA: TGCGCCAGCAGCTTGGAGGACAGGGGGCTGCACAATGAGCAGTTCTTC

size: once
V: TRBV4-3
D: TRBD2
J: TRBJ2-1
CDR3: CASSQRDSGSYEQFF
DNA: TGCGCCAGCAGCCAACGTGATAGCGGGAGCTATGAGCAGTTCTTC

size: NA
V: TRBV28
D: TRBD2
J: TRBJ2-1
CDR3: CASSLSGRGSYNEQFF
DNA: TGTGCCAGCAGTTTAAGCGGGAGAGGCTCCTACAATGAGCAGTTCTTC

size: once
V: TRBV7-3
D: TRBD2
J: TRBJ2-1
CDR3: CASSYELAGYNEQFF
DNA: TGTGCCAGCAGCTATGAACTAGCGGGATACAATGAGCAGTTCTTC

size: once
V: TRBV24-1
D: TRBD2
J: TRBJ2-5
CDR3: CATSEWGGNQETQYF
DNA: TGTGCCACCAGTGAATGGGGGGGGAACCAAGAGACCCAGTACTTC

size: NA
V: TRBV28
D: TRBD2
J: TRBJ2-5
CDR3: CASKTGLAGGKKTQYF
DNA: TGTGCCAGCAAGACCGGGCTAGCGGGGGGAAAAAAGACCCAGTACTTC